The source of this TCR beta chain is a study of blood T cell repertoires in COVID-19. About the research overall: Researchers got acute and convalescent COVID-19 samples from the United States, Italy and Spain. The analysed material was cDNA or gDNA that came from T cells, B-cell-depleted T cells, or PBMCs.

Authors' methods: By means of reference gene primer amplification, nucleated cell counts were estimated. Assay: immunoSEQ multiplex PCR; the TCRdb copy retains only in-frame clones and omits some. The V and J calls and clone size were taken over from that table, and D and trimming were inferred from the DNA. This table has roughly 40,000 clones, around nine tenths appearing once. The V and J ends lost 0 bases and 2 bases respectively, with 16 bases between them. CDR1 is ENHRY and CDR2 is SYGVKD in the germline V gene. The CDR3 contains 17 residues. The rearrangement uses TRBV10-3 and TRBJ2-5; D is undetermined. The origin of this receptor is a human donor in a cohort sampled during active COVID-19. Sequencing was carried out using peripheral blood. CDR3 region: CAISESLISAGQETQYF. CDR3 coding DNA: TGTGCCATCAGTGAGTCGCTGATATCCGCCGGGCAAGAGACCCAGTACTTC.